The next 32 T cell receptor beta chains were all read from a single sample in a study of OX40 agonist ivuxolimab in advanced cancers. Here immunoSEQ multiplex PCR was the method, and the copy in TCRdb shows in-frame clones only, minus some. The sample shows tens of thousands of clones, around 78% of them seen only once. The input for sequencing was CD4+ or CD8+ T cells sorted from blood, taken in a trial of the OX40 agonist ivuxolimab. The origin of the receptors is an adult with an advanced solid tumor such as melanoma, head and neck, liver or kidney cancer.

The chain recombines TRBV18 with TRBJ2-2; 8 bases align to TRBD2. CDR1 KGHSH and CDR2 LQKENI come from the germline V gene. Losses at the gene ends were 8 bases for V and 2 bases for J; bases not matched to a gene: 10. This CDR3 has 16 amino acids. The CDR3: CASLRSGGRNTGELFF. In nucleotides, the CDR3 is TGTGCCAGCCTTCGAAGCGGGGGAAGAAACACCGGGGAGCTGTTTTTT.

The V call is TRBV4-1, the J call TRBJ2-3; TRBD2 matches at 8 bases. Germline loops: CDR1 MGHRA, CDR2 YSYEKL. The CDR3 length is 18 residues. The V segment lost 0 bases and the J segment 2 bases; nucleotides outside the gene matches: 10. In DNA, the CDR3 is TGCGCCAGCAGCCAAGAGGGTAGAGCGGGGGCCTCCACAGATACGCAGTATTTT. Translated: CASSQEGRAGASTDTQYF.

This clone was found once. This rearrangement joins TRBV7-2 to TRBJ1-2; no definite D call. The germline V and J ends were trimmed by 1 base and 10 bases, with 13 bases remaining between them. CDR3 length: 13 amino acids. Germline CDR1 is SGHTA and CDR2 is FQGNSA. CDR3 in DNA: TGTGCCAGCAGCTTAGAAAGAAGGGAATCCTACACCTTC. It codes for CASSLERRESYTF.

The V gene is TRBV5-1, the J gene TRBJ1-1; 7 nucleotides agree with TRBD1. After removal of 0 bases from V and 8 bases from J, the junction contained 7 bases not matched to a gene. In germline, CDR1 is SGHRS, CDR2 YFSETQ. CDR3 length: 14 amino acids. This CDR3 reads CASSLGDRVREAFF. The CDR3 DNA follows: TGCGCCAGCAGCTTGGGTGACAGGGTACGCGAAGCTTTCTTT.

The chain couples TRBV5-4 to TRBJ1-4; D gene uncertain. The CDR3 totals 13 residues. The V end lost 4 bases, the J end lost 8 bases, and 12 bases lay between the germline ends. The germline gives CDR1 SGHNT, CDR2 YYREEE (reference sequence). CDR3 nucleotides: TGTGCCAGCAGCATGAATGGGGTCGAAAAACTGTTTTTT. Protein product: CASSMNGVEKLFF.

The J gene is TRBJ1-2, the V gene TRBV27; 7 nucleotides line up with TRBD1. CDR3 length: 14 residues. The junction had 10 bases not matched to a gene; V was cut back by 6 bases and J by 6 bases. The germline V gene has CDR1 MNHEY and CDR2 SMNVEV (reference sequence). The CDR3 region has the DNA TGTGCCAGCAGGGGGACCGGGACAGACCATGGCTACACCTTC. Residues: CASRGTGTDHGYTF.

The chain combines TRBV5-1 with TRBJ1-1; 7 bases match TRBD1. CDR3 length: 14 amino acids. Trimming at V came to 4 bases and at J to 3 bases, leaving 6 bases not matched to a gene. Per the germline V gene, CDR1 is SGHRS and CDR2 is YFSETQ. The CDR3 protein is CASSRQGEDTEAFF. CDR3 bases: TGCGCCAGCAGCAGGCAGGGGGAGGACACTGAAGCTTTCTTT.

This sequence joins TRBV18 and TRBJ2-1; 9 nucleotides line up with TRBD1. This CDR3 spans 12 amino acids. The J segment lost 12 bases and the V segment lost 0 bases, leaving 0 bases of the junction unmatched. Looked up from germline, CDR1 is KGHSH and CDR2 is LQKENI. CDR3 loop: CASSPPGQGQFF. The CDR3 DNA is TGTGCCAGCTCACCACCGGGACAGGGGCAGTTCTTC.

This chain links TRBV18 with TRBJ2-1, with TRBD2 matching over 7 bases. Unmatched junction bases numbered 5, after V lost 2 bases and J lost 7 bases. The CDR3 has 14 residues. From germline, CDR1 is KGHSH and CDR2 LQKENI. This chain's CDR3 is CASSPLGGENEQFF. In DNA form, the CDR3 reads TGTGCCAGCTCACCATTGGGAGGGGAGAATGAGCAGTTCTTC.

The chain is built from TRBV19 and TRBJ1-2, with unresolved D. Germline V gene sequence: CDR1 LNHDA, CDR2 SQIVND (reference sequence). The V gene lost 5 bases and the J gene lost 2 bases, with 12 bases spanning the gap. CDR3 length: 14 residues. The CDR3, as DNA: TGTGCCAGTAGTGCGGACGGGCTAAACTATGGCTACACCTTC. Its protein is CASSADGLNYGYTF.

This chain links TRBV7-9 with TRBJ1-2; 8 bases align to TRBD1. This CDR3 spans 14 amino acids. Germline V CDR1 and CDR2: SEHNR, FQNEAQ (reference sequence). The J segment lost 1 base and the V segment lost 6 bases, leaving 4 bases of the junction unmatched. The DNA of the CDR3 is TGTGCCAGCAGACTGACAGGGGTTAACTATGGCTACACCTTC. This sequence encodes CASRLTGVNYGYTF.

The gene calls are TRBV21-1 and TRBJ2-3; TRBD1, the table's D call, lacks a check against the DNA. TRBV21-1 is a listed pseudogene. The CDR3 has 16 amino acids. CDR3 amino acids: CASSILDRVDPDTQYF. In nucleotides, the CDR3 is TGTGCCAGCAGCATTTTAGACAGGGTAGATCCAGATACGCAGTATTTT.

This clone was detected only a few times. The chain combines TRBV4-3 with TRBJ2-5; D may be TRBD1 or TRBD2 (5 bases each). V was trimmed by 3 bases and J by 2 bases, leaving 13 bases between them. From germline, CDR1 is LGHNA and CDR2 YSLEER. The CDR3 covers 15 residues. CDR3 in amino acids: CASSQGAGPQETQYF. The CDR3 coding sequence is TGCGCCAGCAGCCAGGGAGCAGGGCCGCAAGAGACCCAGTACTTC.

This clone appeared a few times. The rearrangement links TRBV11-2 to TRBJ1-3, with 9 bases aligning to TRBD1. V trimming: 5 bases; J trimming: 1 base; junction bases outside the gene matches: 6. The CDR3 spans 16 residues. Germline V lookup: CDR1 SGHAT, CDR2 FQNNGV. CDR3 residues: CASSTGGQGSGNTIYF. As DNA, the CDR3 is TGTGCCAGCAGCACTGGTGGACAGGGGTCTGGAAACACCATATATTTT.

J is TRBJ1-4 and V is TRBV5-6; D may be TRBD1 (5 bases). This CDR3 comprises 15 residues. Per germline, CDR1 SGHDT and CDR2 YYEEEE. V was shortened by 0 bases and J by 8 bases, with 14 bases between the two germline ends. The CDR3 DNA follows: TGTGCCAGCAGCTTGGTGGGGCGGTCCGACGAAAAACTGTTTTTT. Amino acid sequence: CASSLVGRSDEKLFF. Full variable domain (outside the CDR3, taken from reference TRBV5-6 and TRBJ1-4): DAGVTQSPTHLIKTRGQQVTLRCSPKSGHDTVSWYQQALGQGPQFIFQYYEEEERQRGNFPDRFSGHQFPNYSSELNVNALLLGDSALYLCASSLVGRSDEKLFFGSGTQLSVL.

The chain is built from TRBV5-1 and TRBJ2-3; 15 nucleotides agree with TRBD2. The CDR3 loop spans 16 amino acids. V was clipped by 4 bases and J by 5 bases; unmatched bases: 5. CDR1 is SGHRS and CDR2 is YFSETQ in the germline V gene. This CDR3 reads CASSPGLAGGLDTQYF. As DNA, the CDR3 is TGCGCCAGCAGCCCGGGACTAGCGGGGGGCCTAGATACGCAGTATTTT.

This rearrangement joins TRBV9 to TRBJ2-5, with 16 bases aligning to TRBD2. The CDR3 totals 19 residues. CDR1 is SGDLS and CDR2 is YYNGEE in the germline V gene. Trimming at V came to 2 bases and at J to 2 bases, leaving 9 bases not matched to a gene. CDR3 sequence: CASSVTGLAGGTTQETQYF. DNA of the CDR3: TGTGCCAGCAGCGTTACGGGACTAGCGGGGGGGACCACGCAAGAGACCCAGTACTTC.

This clone was picked up one time. The chain joins TRBV2 to TRBJ2-5; 7 nucleotides line up with TRBD2. The germline V gene encodes CDR1 SNHLY and CDR2 FYNNEI. There are 14 residues in the CDR3. Losses at the gene ends were 5 bases for V and 4 bases for J; bases not matched to a gene: 7. CDR3 loop: CASSPFRGGETQYF. The CDR3 DNA sequence: TGTGCCAGCAGTCCTTTTCGCGGGGGAGAGACCCAGTACTTC.

The J gene is TRBJ2-3, the V gene TRBV19; either TRBD1 or TRBD2 may supply D (6 bases each). The CDR3 is made up of 15 amino acids. Trimming removed 5 bases from V and 0 bases from J, with 12 bases in between. CDR1 is LNHDA and CDR2 is SQIVND in the germline V gene (reference sequence). CDR3 protein: CASSSLGGSTDTQYF. In DNA form, the CDR3 reads TGTGCCAGTAGTTCCCTGGGGGGCAGCACAGATACGCAGTATTTT.

In DNA form, the CDR3 reads TGTGCCAGCAGCACCTACCGAGACAGCTCCTACAATGAGCAGTTCTTC. As protein: CASSTYRDSSYNEQFF. The chain has TRBV5-6 and TRBJ2-1; weak D call: TRBD1 (5 bases). The CDR3 covers 16 residues. Looked up from germline, CDR1 is SGHDT and CDR2 is YYEEEE. Trimming left V 4 bases short and J 0 bases short, with 14 bases between.

The chain links TRBV2 to TRBJ1-5; D is perhaps TRBD1 (6 bases). The V end was cut by 9 bases, the J end by 4 bases, with 19 bases between. The CDR3 spans 15 residues. Germline V gene data show CDR1 as SNHLY and CDR2 as FYNNEI. The chain's CDR3 is CARSRGGQGNQPQHF. The CDR3 nucleotides are TGTGCCAGAAGTAGGGGGGGGCAGGGGAATCAGCCCCAGCATTTT.

J is TRBJ2-5 and V is TRBV6-5; either TRBD1 or TRBD2 may fit D (7 bases each). CDR3 length equals 15 residues. From germline, CDR1 is MNHEY and CDR2 SVGAGI. The V and J ends lost 4 bases and 5 bases respectively, with 17 bases between them. DNA of the CDR3: TGTGCCAGCAGTTCCATGACAGGGAGGGGGGAGACCCAGTACTTC. This encodes CASSSMTGRGETQYF.

A remark on this clone: Other DNA sequences in the sample encode the same CDR3. The CDR3 is CASSPRQGTYEQYF. The CDR3 DNA reads as TGTGCCAGCTCACCCCGACAGGGTACCTACGAGCAGTACTTC. The chain has TRBV18 and TRBJ2-7; 7 bases map to TRBD1. V lost 3 bases to trimming and J lost 2 bases; unmatched junction nucleotides: 4. Per the germline V gene, CDR1 is KGHSH and CDR2 is LQKENI. The CDR3 length is 14 residues.

This chain uses TRBV5-4 with TRBJ1-1, with D perhaps TRBD1 (5 bases). CDR1 SGHNT and CDR2 YYREEE come from the germline V gene (reference sequence). V lost 2 bases, J lost 6 bases, and 14 bases lay in between. The CDR3 consists of 14 residues. The CDR3 protein is CASSFGGFGSEAFF. Written as DNA, the CDR3 is TGTGCCAGCAGCTTTGGGGGTTTTGGTTCTGAAGCTTTCTTT.

This sequence joins TRBV6-1 and TRBJ2-7, with D maybe TRBD1 (6 bases). Germline V gene data show CDR1 as MNHNS and CDR2 as SASEGT. This CDR3 is 13 amino acids long. The V end lost 6 bases, the J end lost 3 bases, and 12 bases lay between the germline ends. The CDR3 region is CASRIDRLYEQYF. CDR3 nucleotides: TGTGCCAGCAGGATCGACAGGCTCTACGAGCAGTACTTC.

The chain joins TRBV6-6 to TRBJ2-7; D not resolved. Deletions cut 5 bases from V and 3 bases from J, with 8 bases between. There are 12 residues in the CDR3. Germline V gives CDR1 MNHNY, CDR2 SVGAGI (reference sequence). The CDR3 bases are TGTGCCAGCAGTGTGGGGAACTACGAGCAGTACTTC. It is translated as CASSVGNYEQYF.

DNA of the CDR3: TGTGCCAGCAGCGAACCGGGACAGGGCCTCTCCTACGAGCAGTACTTC. Its translation: CASSEPGQGLSYEQYF. The V gene is TRBV7-9, the J gene TRBJ2-7; 9 nucleotides match TRBD1. The CDR3 covers 16 residues. Germline lookup yields CDR1 SEHNR and CDR2 FQNEAQ (reference sequence). The V and J ends lost 5 bases and 0 bases, in that order; junction bases with no gene match: 8.

CDR3 in amino acids: CASSHGGAGYGYTF. DNA of the CDR3: TGTGCCAGCAGCCACGGGGGGGCAGGCTATGGCTACACCTTC. V usage is TRBV6-1 and J usage is TRBJ1-2; a possible D gene is TRBD1 (6 bases). The germline CDR1 and CDR2 sequences are MNHNS and SASEGT. The V end was cut by 6 bases, the J end by 4 bases, with 15 bases between. The length of the CDR3 is 14 residues.

This clone has more than one count but fewer than ten. V usage is TRBV19 and J usage is TRBJ2-2, with TRBD1 matching over 7 bases. The CDR3 runs 19 residues. The V gene end was trimmed by 0 bases and the J gene end by 0 bases; junction bases not matched to a gene: 10. In germline, CDR1 is LNHDA, CDR2 SQIVND (reference sequence). The CDR3 loop is CASSIDGLTGTPNTGELFF. DNA for the CDR3: TGTGCCAGTAGTATAGATGGCCTGACAGGGACACCGAACACCGGGGAGCTGTTTTTT.

This chain links TRBV10-3 with TRBJ1-3; 7 bases line up with TRBD1. The CDR3 sequence is 14 residues long. Germline lookup yields CDR1 ENHRY and CDR2 SYGVKD. V lost 6 bases to trimming and J lost 3 bases; unmatched junction nucleotides: 5. In nucleotides, the CDR3 is TGTGCCATCAGGCCCGGGACAGTTGGAAACACCATATATTTT. This translates into CAIRPGTVGNTIYF.

The chain combines TRBV7-2 with TRBJ2-5; 8 bases are a match to TRBD2. The CDR3 loop spans 14 amino acids. J lost 4 bases, V lost 1 base, and 2 bases had no gene match. From germline, CDR1 is SGHTA and CDR2 FQGNSA. CDR3 amino acids: CASSLVSGGETQYF. The DNA for the CDR3 is TGTGCCAGCAGCTTAGTCAGCGGGGGAGAGACCCAGTACTTC.

This clone was seen just once. The rearrangement joins TRBV7-9 to TRBJ1-2, with D hard to call. Trimming removed 5 bases from V and 4 bases from J, with 5 bases in between. Germline V gene lookup returns CDR1 SEHNR and CDR2 FQNEAQ (reference sequence). The CDR3 is 11 residues long. CDR3 in amino acids: CASSRAYGYTF. The CDR3 nucleotides read TGTGCCAGCAGCCGGGCCTATGGCTACACCTTC.